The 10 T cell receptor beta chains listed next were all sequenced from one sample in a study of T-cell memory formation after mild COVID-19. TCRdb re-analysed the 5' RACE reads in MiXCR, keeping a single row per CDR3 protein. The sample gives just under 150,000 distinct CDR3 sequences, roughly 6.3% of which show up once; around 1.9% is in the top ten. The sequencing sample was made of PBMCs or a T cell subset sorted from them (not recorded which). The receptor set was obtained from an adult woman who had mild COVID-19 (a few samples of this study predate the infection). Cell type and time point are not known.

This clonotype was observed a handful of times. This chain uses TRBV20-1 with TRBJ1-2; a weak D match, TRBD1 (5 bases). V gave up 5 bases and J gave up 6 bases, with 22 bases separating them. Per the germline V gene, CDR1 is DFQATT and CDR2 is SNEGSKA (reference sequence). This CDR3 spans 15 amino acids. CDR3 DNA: TGCAGTGCTGATTCCCTAGGACAACAGACCCATGGCTACACCTTC. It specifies CSADSLGQQTHGYTF.

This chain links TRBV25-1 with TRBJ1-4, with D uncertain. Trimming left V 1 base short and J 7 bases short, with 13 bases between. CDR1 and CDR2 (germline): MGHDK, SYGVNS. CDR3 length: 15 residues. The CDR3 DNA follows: TGTGCCAGCAGTGAATTCGGTGGGGTGATTGAAAAACTGTTTTTT. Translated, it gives CASSEFGGVIEKLFF.

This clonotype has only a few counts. This CDR3 is CSAKMAGIYNEQFF. CDR3 sequence (DNA): TGCAGTGCCAAGATGGCGGGGATCTACAATGAGCAGTTCTTC. This chain joins TRBV20-1 and TRBJ2-1, with D perhaps TRBD2 (6 bases). Germline CDR1 DFQATT, CDR2 SNEGSKA (reference sequence). This CDR3 spans 14 amino acids. The V end lost 6 bases, the J end lost 3 bases, and 15 bases lay between the germline ends.

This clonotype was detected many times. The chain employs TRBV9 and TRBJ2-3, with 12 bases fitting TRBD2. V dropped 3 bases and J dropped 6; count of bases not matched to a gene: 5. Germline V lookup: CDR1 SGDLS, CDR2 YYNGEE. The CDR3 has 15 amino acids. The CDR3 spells CASSAGLAGFDTQYF. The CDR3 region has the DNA TGTGCCAGCAGCGCCGGACTAGCGGGATTTGATACGCAGTATTTT.

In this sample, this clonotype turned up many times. In DNA form, the CDR3 reads TGCAGCGCCATCCGGGCCCATGGGGCAGATACGCAGTATTTT. It codes for CSAIRAHGADTQYF. The V call is TRBV29-1, the J call TRBJ2-3; D unresolved. The CDR3 is 14 residues long. The germline CDR1 and CDR2 sequences are SQVTM and ANQGSEA. Trimming stripped 7 bases from V and 4 bases from J, with 18 bases between.

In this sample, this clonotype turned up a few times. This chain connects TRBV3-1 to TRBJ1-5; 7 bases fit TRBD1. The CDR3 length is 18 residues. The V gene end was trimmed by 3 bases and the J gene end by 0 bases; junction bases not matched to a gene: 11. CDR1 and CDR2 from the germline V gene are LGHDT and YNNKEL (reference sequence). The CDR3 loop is CASSHSGGGSYSNQPQHF. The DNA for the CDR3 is TGTGCCAGCAGCCACTCAGGGGGGGGGAGTTATAGCAATCAGCCCCAGCATTTT.

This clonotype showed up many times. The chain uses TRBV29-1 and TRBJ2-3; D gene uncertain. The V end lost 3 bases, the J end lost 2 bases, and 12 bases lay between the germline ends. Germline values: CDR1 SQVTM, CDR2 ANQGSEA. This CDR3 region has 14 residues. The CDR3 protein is CSVDPRESTDTQYF. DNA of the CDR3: TGCAGCGTTGATCCCAGAGAATCCACAGATACGCAGTATTTT.

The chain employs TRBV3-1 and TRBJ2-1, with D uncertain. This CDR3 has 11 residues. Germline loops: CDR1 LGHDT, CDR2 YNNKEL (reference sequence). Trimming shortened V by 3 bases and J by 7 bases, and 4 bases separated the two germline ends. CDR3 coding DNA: TGTGCCAGCAGCCACAAAAATGAGCAGTTCTTC. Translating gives CASSHKNEQFF.

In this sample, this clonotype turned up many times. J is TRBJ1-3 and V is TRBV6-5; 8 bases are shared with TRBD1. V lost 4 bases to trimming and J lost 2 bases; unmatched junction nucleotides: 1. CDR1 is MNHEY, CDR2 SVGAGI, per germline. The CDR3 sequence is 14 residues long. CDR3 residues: CASSSDRAGNTIYF. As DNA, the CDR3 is TGTGCCAGCAGTTCGGACAGGGCTGGAAACACCATATATTTT.

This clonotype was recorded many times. The CDR3 DNA is TGTGCCAGCAGCCGATTAGGAAATACGCAGTATTTT. Translating gives CASSRLGNTQYF. The chain recombines TRBV11-2 with TRBJ2-3; D is unclear. CDR1 SGHAT and CDR2 FQNNGV come from the germline V gene. Trimming pared 5 bases from V and 7 bases from J, leaving 10 bases between. The CDR3 is made up of 12 amino acids.